The sequence of this T cell receptor beta chain was determined in a study of blood T cell repertoires in COVID-19. Whole-study context: Sites across the United States, Italy and Spain contributed samples from acute and convalescent COVID-19. From T cells, B-cell-depleted T cells, or PBMCs came the material, which was cDNA or gDNA.

Under the authors' procedure: The authors estimated nucleated cell counts from reference gene primer amplification. TCRdb keeps only in-frame clones here, not all; method: immunoSEQ multiplex PCR. That table is the source of V, J and clone size, and D and trimming were worked out from the DNA. The sample holds approximately 70,000 clones; 82% are singletons and the top ten take about 17%. CDR3 length equals 16 residues. Unmatched junction bases numbered 16, after V lost 3 bases and J lost 9 bases. Germline CDR1 MNHNS, CDR2 SASEGT. Sequencing was done on a sample of peripheral blood. The chain couples TRBV6-1 to TRBJ1-1, with 7 bases that match TRBD1. The clonotype originates from a human donor in a cohort sampled during active COVID-19. The CDR3 loop is CASSDVSTRDSSKAFF. CDR3 nucleotides: TGTGCCAGCAGTGACGTTTCAACCCGGGACAGCTCTAAAGCTTTCTTT.